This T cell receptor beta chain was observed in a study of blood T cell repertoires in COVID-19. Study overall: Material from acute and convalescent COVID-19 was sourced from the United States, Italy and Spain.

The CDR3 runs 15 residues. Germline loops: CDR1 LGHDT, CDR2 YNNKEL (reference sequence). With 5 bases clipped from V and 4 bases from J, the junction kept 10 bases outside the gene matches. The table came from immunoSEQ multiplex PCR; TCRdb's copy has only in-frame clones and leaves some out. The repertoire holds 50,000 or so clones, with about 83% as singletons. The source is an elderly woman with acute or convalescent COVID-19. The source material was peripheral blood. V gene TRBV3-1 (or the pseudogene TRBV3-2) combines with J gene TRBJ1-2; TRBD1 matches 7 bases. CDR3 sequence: CASSFRRDSLYGYTF. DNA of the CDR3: TGTGCCAGCAGCTTCCGCCGGGACAGTCTCTATGGCTACACCTTC.